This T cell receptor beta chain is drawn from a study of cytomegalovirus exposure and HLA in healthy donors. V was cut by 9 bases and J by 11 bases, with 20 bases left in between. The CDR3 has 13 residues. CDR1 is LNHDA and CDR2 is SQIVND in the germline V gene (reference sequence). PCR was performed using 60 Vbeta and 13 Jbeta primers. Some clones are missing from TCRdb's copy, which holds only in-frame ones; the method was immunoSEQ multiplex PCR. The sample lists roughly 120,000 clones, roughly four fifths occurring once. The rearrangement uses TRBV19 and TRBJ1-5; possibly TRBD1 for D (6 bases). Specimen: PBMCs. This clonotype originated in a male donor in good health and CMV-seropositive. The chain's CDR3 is CASLNRAGKTQHF. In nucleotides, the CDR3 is TGTGCCAGCCTAAACAGGGCCGGGAAGACCCAGCATTTT.